This passage covers 29 T cell receptor beta chains from one sample sequenced in a study of cytomegalovirus exposure and HLA in healthy donors. The study ran its PCR with 60 Vbeta and 13 Jbeta primers. Sequenced by immunoSEQ multiplex PCR; TCRdb stores in-frame clones only, minus some. Among roughly 100,000 clones listed, roughly 85% were seen once. Sequenced input: PBMCs. The receptors originated from a man younger than 45 in good health and CMV-seronegative.

The chain joins TRBV5-1 to TRBJ2-3; 10 nucleotides align to TRBD1. This CDR3 spans 14 amino acids. Germline V lookup: CDR1 SGHRS, CDR2 YFSETQ. The V gene end was trimmed by 7 bases and the J gene end by 4 bases; junction bases not matched to a gene: 6. CDR3 amino acids: CASGQGGESDTQYF. The CDR3 region has the DNA TGCGCCAGCGGACAGGGGGGAGAGTCAGATACGCAGTATTTT.

A single count supports this clone. The gene calls are TRBV19 and TRBJ2-5, with 8 bases identical to TRBD1. CDR1 is LNHDA, CDR2 SQIVND, per germline (reference sequence). V trimming: 2 bases; J trimming: 5 bases; junction bases outside the gene matches: 16. The CDR3 extends over 18 amino acids. The DNA for the CDR3 is TGTGCCAGTAGTATAATCGGGGCCACGGACAGGGTTTTGGAGACCCAGTACTTC. Translation: CASSIIGATDRVLETQYF.

This rearrangement joins TRBV11-3 to TRBJ2-1; 9 nucleotides match TRBD2. Unmatched junction bases numbered 10, after V lost 5 bases and J lost 8 bases. Germline V lookup: CDR1 SGHNT, CDR2 YENEEA. The CDR3 is 15 residues long. The CDR3 DNA reads as TGTGCCAGCAGCGCCGTTAGCGGGGGAGGGGATGAGCAGTTCTTC. It encodes CASSAVSGGGDEQFF.

The chain is built from TRBV5-6 and TRBJ2-1; the D is unclear. V dropped 0 bases and J dropped 9 bases, with 16 bases sitting between them. The CDR3 runs 15 residues. The germline CDR1 and CDR2 sequences are SGHDT and YYEEEE. CDR3 in amino acids: CASSLGTPSLGEQFF. DNA of the CDR3: TGTGCCAGCAGCTTGGGTACTCCATCTCTCGGTGAGCAGTTCTTC. Drawing the rest from reference TRBV5-6 and TRBJ2-1, the complete variable domain is DAGVTQSPTHLIKTRGQQVTLRCSPKSGHDTVSWYQQALGQGPQFIFQYYEEEERQRGNFPDRFSGHQFPNYSSELNVNALLLGDSALYLCASSLGTPSLGEQFFGPGTRLTVL.

V and J are TRBV7-9 and TRBJ1-1; no reliable D call. The germline gives CDR1 SEHNR, CDR2 FQNEAQ (reference sequence). The length of the CDR3 is 15 residues. Trimming took off 3 bases at V and 0 bases at J, with 11 bases between the two ends. The CDR3 DNA is TGTGCCAGCAGCTTGTTGGCAGGCATGAACACTGAAGCTTTCTTT. It encodes CASSLLAGMNTEAFF.

This sequence joins TRBV28 and TRBJ1-5; D possibly corresponds to TRBD1 (5 bases). CDR1 and CDR2 (germline): MDHEN, SYDVKM. The ends were cut back, 10 bases at V and 6 bases at J, with 16 bases in the middle. This CDR3 is 13 amino acids long. CDR3 sequence: CAIQFVGGQPQHF. The CDR3 region has the DNA TGTGCCATCCAGTTCGTGGGGGGTCAGCCCCAGCATTTT.

The chain employs TRBV2 and TRBJ2-5; TRBD1 matches at 7 bases. The V and J ends lost 4 bases and 4 bases, in that order; junction bases with no gene match: 3. Looked up from germline, CDR1 is SNHLY and CDR2 is FYNNEI. The CDR3 length is 13 residues. The CDR3 DNA is TGTGCCAGCAGTGGACAGGGCGGAGAGACCCAGTACTTC. Amino acids: CASSGQGGETQYF.

V usage is TRBV9 and J usage is TRBJ1-2; D gene uncertain. V lost 3 bases and J 4 bases, leaving 10 bases between the germline ends. The CDR3 contains 13 residues. Germline-derived CDR1 and CDR2 are SGDLS and YYNGEE. The CDR3 loop is CASSDEEAYGYTF. In nucleotides, the CDR3 is TGTGCCAGCAGCGATGAAGAGGCCTATGGCTACACCTTC.

The CDR3 region is CASSLGFEGYEQYF. The CDR3 region has the DNA TGCGCCAGCAGCTTGGGATTTGAGGGCTACGAGCAGTACTTC. The chain is built from TRBV5-1 and TRBJ2-7; tentative D call: TRBD2 (5 bases). Deletions cut 0 bases from V and 3 bases from J, with 10 bases between. CDR1 is SGHRS, CDR2 YFSETQ, per germline. This CDR3 is built from 14 residues.

This rearrangement joins TRBV19 to TRBJ1-1, with 10 bases fitting TRBD1. Germline CDR1 reads LNHDA; CDR2 reads SQIVND (reference sequence). There are 14 residues in the CDR3. Trimming took 5 bases from V and 2 from J; bases not matched to a gene: 2. This chain's CDR3 is CASSATGGNTEAFF. In DNA, the CDR3 is TGTGCCAGTAGTGCGACAGGGGGCAACACTGAAGCTTTCTTT. The variable domain in full, completed from reference TRBV19 and TRBJ1-1, reads DGGITQSPKYLFRKEGQNVTLSCEQNLNHDAMYWYRQDPGQGLRLIYYSQIVNDFQKGDIAEGYSVSREKKESFPLTVTSAQKNPTAFYLCASSATGGNTEAFFGQGTRLTVV.

The rearrangement uses TRBV7-8 and TRBJ2-2; 14 bases line up with TRBD2. The CDR3 spans 16 residues. CDR1 and CDR2 (germline): SGHVS, FQNEAQ. Trimming cost V 4 bases and J 6 bases; bases outside gene matches: 4. CDR3 nucleotides: TGTGCCAGCAGCTCCGGGACTAGCGGGAGTCCCGGGGAGCTGTTTTTT. This sequence encodes CASSSGTSGSPGELFF. The full variable domain, completed using reference TRBV7-8 and TRBJ2-2, is GAGVSQSPRYKVAKRGQDVALRCDPISGHVSLFWYQQALGQGPEFLTYFQNEAQLDKSGLPSDRFFAERPEGSVSTLKIQRTQQEDSAVYLCASSSGTSGSPGELFFGEGSRLTVL.

V and J are TRBV30 and TRBJ2-2; D gene ambiguous. The germline V gene has CDR1 GTSNPN and CDR2 SVGIG (reference sequence). The CDR3 is 11 residues long. The V and J ends lost 0 bases and 7 bases respectively, with 3 bases between them. In DNA, the CDR3 is TGTGCCTGGAGTGTGAGCGGGGAGCTGTTTTTT. Protein sequence: CAWSVSGELFF.

The chain couples TRBV7-9 to TRBJ2-5; D is perhaps TRBD1 (6 bases). This CDR3 region has 14 residues. The germline CDR1 and CDR2 sequences are SEHNR and FQNEAQ (reference sequence). Trimming took 7 bases from V and 7 from J, leaving 19 bases between them. This chain's CDR3 is CASTIKQGFGTQYF. In DNA, the CDR3 is TGTGCCAGCACCATTAAGCAGGGGTTCGGGACCCAGTACTTC.

This clone was seen a handful of times. The rearrangement joins TRBV6-5 to TRBJ2-7, with 9 bases matching TRBD2. The CDR3 has 15 residues. Losses at the gene ends were 2 bases for V and 7 bases for J; bases not matched to a gene: 9. Germline V gene lookup returns CDR1 MNHEY and CDR2 SVGAGI. Here the CDR3 DNA reads TGTGCCAGCAGTTACAAAAGCGGGAGGCCGCGGGAGCAGTACTTC. Translating gives CASSYKSGRPREQYF.

This clone came up once. This sequence joins TRBV5-8 and TRBJ2-1, with 11 nucleotides matching TRBD2. The germline V gene encodes CDR1 SGHTS and CDR2 YDEGEE. V lost 4 bases to trimming and J lost 5 bases; unmatched junction nucleotides: 5. The CDR3 is 15 amino acids. CDR3 protein: CASSLGTSGHNEQFF. The CDR3 DNA sequence: TGTGCCAGCAGCCTTGGGACTAGCGGCCACAATGAGCAGTTCTTC. Full variable domain (missing parts from reference TRBV5-8 and TRBJ2-1): EAGVTQSPTHLIKTRGQQATLRCSPISGHTSVYWYQQALGLGLQFLLWYDEGEERNRGNFPPRFSGRQFPNYSSELNVNALELEDSALYLCASSLGTSGHNEQFFGPGTRLTVL.

This clone came up once. V and J are TRBV7-9 and TRBJ2-5; D not resolved. The CDR3 loop spans 14 amino acids. V was shortened by 3 bases and J by 3 bases, with 11 bases between the two germline ends. Germline V gene lookup returns CDR1 SEHNR and CDR2 FQNEAQ (reference sequence). CDR3: CASSFWATEETQYF. The CDR3 bases are TGTGCCAGCAGCTTTTGGGCCACTGAAGAGACCCAGTACTTC. The entire variable domain, with the rest obtained from reference TRBV7-9 and TRBJ2-5, is as follows: DTGVSQNPRHKITKRGQNVTFRCDPISEHNRLYWYRQTLGQGPEFLTYFQNEAQLEKSRLLSDRFSAERPKGSFSTLEIQRTEQGDSAMYLCASSFWATEETQYFGPGTRLLVL.

The V call is TRBV29-1, the J call TRBJ2-1; tentative D call: TRBD2 (6 bases). CDR3 length: 16 residues. CDR1 is SQVTM and CDR2 is ANQGSEA in the germline V gene. V dropped 0 bases and J dropped 0 bases, with 12 bases sitting between them. The CDR3 DNA follows: TGCAGCGTTGAAGATCTTGCTAGCGACTCCTACAATGAGCAGTTCTTC. Translation gives CSVEDLASDSYNEQFF.

The chain has TRBV19 and TRBJ1-5; no clear D gene. The ends were cut back, 1 base at V and 13 bases at J, with 14 bases in the middle. CDR3 length: 13 residues. Germline CDR1 and CDR2: LNHDA and SQIVND (reference sequence). CDR3 protein: CASSIGQRNPQHF. The CDR3 DNA is TGTGCCAGTAGTATAGGGCAGCGGAATCCTCAGCATTTT.

The genes are TRBV4-1 and TRBJ2-1; weak D call: TRBD2 (5 bases). The CDR3 runs to 16 residues. Deletions cut 5 bases from V and 6 bases from J, with 20 bases between. Germline lookup yields CDR1 MGHRA and CDR2 YSYEKL. The CDR3 region has the DNA TGCGCCAGCAGCTCCCGGACTTTAGGAGTGGGCAATGAGCAGTTCTTC. Its translation is CASSSRTLGVGNEQFF.

The V gene is TRBV7-3, the J gene TRBJ2-5, with D maybe TRBD1 (6 bases). The ends were cut back, 1 base at V and 4 bases at J, with 7 bases in the middle. Germline V lookup: CDR1 SGHTA, CDR2 FQGTGA. The CDR3 covers 13 residues. CDR3 nucleotides: TGTGCCAGCAGCTTAATGGGGGCAGAGACCCAGTACTTC. Its translation: CASSLMGAETQYF.

The rearrangement uses TRBV15 and TRBJ2-7; 8 bases are a match to TRBD1. The CDR3 loop spans 15 amino acids. Germline V CDR1 and CDR2: LNHNV, YYDKDF (reference sequence). V lost 3 bases and J lost 2; bases outside the gene matches: 6. CDR3 residues: CATSREGQGAYEQYF. CDR3 sequence (DNA): TGTGCCACCAGCAGGGAAGGACAGGGCGCCTACGAGCAGTACTTC. Looking up the rest from reference TRBV15 and TRBJ2-7 gives the full variable domain: DAMVIQNPRYQVTQFGKPVTLSCSQTLNHNVMYWYQQKSSQAPKLLFHYYDKDFNNEADTPDNFQSRRPNTSFCFLDIRSPGLGDTAMYLCATSREGQGAYEQYFGPGTRLTVT.

The chain carries TRBV19 and TRBJ2-1; the D gene is possibly TRBD1 (5 bases). This CDR3 comprises 15 residues. V gave up 1 base and J gave up 0 bases, with 7 bases separating them. Germline CDR1 LNHDA, CDR2 SQIVND (reference sequence). The CDR3 loop is CASSIADSSYNEQFF. For the CDR3, the DNA is TGTGCCAGTAGTATAGCCGACAGCTCCTACAATGAGCAGTTCTTC.

This clone appeared once. This chain joins TRBV5-4 and TRBJ2-7, with a weak D call TRBD2 (5 bases). V lost 1 base to trimming and J lost 3 bases, with 14 bases between them. The CDR3 totals 15 residues. CDR1 and CDR2 from the germline V gene are SGHNT and YYREEE (reference sequence). Here the CDR3 reads CASSLMGAEDYEQYF. CDR3 DNA: TGTGCCAGCAGCTTGATGGGAGCAGAGGACTACGAGCAGTACTTC.

V usage is TRBV27 and J usage is TRBJ1-5, with D possibly TRBD1 on 6 matching bases. V lost 6 bases to trimming and J lost 0 bases, with 18 bases between them. Germline V CDR1 and CDR2: MNHEY, SMNVEV (reference sequence). The CDR3 contains 17 residues. The CDR3 bases are TGTGCCAGCAGGCTAGAGGGGGAACCCGTTAGCAATCAGCCCCAGCATTTT. It encodes CASRLEGEPVSNQPQHF.

The J gene is TRBJ2-7, the V gene TRBV7-9; 9 positions match TRBD1. The CDR3 consists of 15 residues. Per the germline V gene, CDR1 is SEHNR and CDR2 is FQNEAQ (reference sequence). V was clipped by 3 bases and J by 5 bases; unmatched bases: 8. CDR3 loop: CASSFQGTGYHEQYF. The CDR3 coding sequence is TGTGCCAGCAGCTTCCAAGGGACAGGGTACCACGAGCAGTACTTC.

The chain employs TRBV19 and TRBJ2-7; 7 positions match TRBD1. CDR1 and CDR2 (germline): LNHDA, SQIVND (reference sequence). The CDR3 sequence is 15 residues long. V lost 3 bases to trimming and J lost 2 bases; unmatched junction nucleotides: 7. The CDR3 loop is CASSMMTGLAYEQYF. The CDR3 DNA is TGTGCCAGTAGTATGATGACAGGGCTGGCCTACGAGCAGTACTTC.

The chain employs TRBV7-6 and TRBJ2-1; weak D call: TRBD2 (6 bases). With 5 bases removed from V and 8 bases from J, the gap between germline ends came to 25 bases. The length of the CDR3 is 17 residues. Germline loops: CDR1 SGHVS, CDR2 FNYEAQ. CDR3 region: CASSHPRGGEGFDEQFF. In DNA, the CDR3 is TGTGCCAGCAGCCACCCTAGGGGCGGGGAAGGTTTTGATGAGCAGTTCTTC.

CDR3 protein: CASSFGTGVEKLFF. The DNA of the CDR3 is TGTGCCAGCAGTTTTGGGACAGGGGTTGAAAAACTGTTTTTT. This chain uses TRBV27 with TRBJ1-4, with 10 positions matching TRBD1. The CDR3 loop spans 14 amino acids. Germline lookup yields CDR1 MNHEY and CDR2 SMNVEV (reference sequence). J lost 7 bases, V lost 3 bases, and 2 bases had no gene match.

The chain combines TRBV7-8 with TRBJ2-5; D might be TRBD1 (5 bases). Trimming pared 5 bases from V and 5 bases from J, leaving 9 bases between. Per germline, CDR1 SGHVS and CDR2 FQNEAQ. This CDR3 is 12 amino acids long. The CDR3 sequence: CASSQGRETQYF. CDR3 in DNA: TGTGCCAGCAGCCAGGGCCGGGAGACCCAGTACTTC.